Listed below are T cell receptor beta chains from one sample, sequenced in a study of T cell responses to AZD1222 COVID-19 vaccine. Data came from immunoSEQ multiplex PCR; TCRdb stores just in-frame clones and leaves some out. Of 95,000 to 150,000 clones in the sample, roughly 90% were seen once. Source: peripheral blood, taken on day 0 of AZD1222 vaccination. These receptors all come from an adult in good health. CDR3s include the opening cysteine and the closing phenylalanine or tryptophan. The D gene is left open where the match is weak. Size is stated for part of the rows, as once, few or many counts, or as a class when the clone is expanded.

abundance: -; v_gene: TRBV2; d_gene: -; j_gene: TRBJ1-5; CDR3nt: TGTGCCAGCAGTGTCAGAGGGCAGCCCCAGCATTTT; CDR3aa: CASSVRGQPQHF
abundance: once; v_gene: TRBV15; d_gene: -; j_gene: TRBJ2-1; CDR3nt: TGTGCCACCATAGCGGACCGAACTTACAATGAGCAGTTCTTC; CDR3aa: CATIADRTYNEQFF
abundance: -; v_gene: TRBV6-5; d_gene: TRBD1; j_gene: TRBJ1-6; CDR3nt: TGTGCCAGCAGTTCCCGCCCGACAGGGGGCAGTTCACCCCTCCACTTT; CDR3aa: CASSSRPTGGSSPLHF
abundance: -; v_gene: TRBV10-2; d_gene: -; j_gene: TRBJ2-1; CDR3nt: TGCGCCAGTCAGCGCCGAGGCAGGGAGGCCTACAATGAGCAGTTCTTC; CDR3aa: CASQRRGREAYNEQFF
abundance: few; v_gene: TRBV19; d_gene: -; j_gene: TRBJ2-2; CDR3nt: TGTGCCAGTAGTACCCCACGTGGGGGGAACACCGGGGAGCTGTTTTTT; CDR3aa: CASSTPRGGNTGELFF
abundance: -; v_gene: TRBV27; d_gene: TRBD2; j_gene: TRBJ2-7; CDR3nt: TGTGCCAGCAGTCAACGGACTAGCGGGAGCTCCTACGAGCAGTACTTC; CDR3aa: CASSQRTSGSSYEQYF
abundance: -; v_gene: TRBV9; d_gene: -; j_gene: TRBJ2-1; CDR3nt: TGTGCCAGCAGCGTAGGTGGCCCCTGGAATGAGCAGTTCTTC; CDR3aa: CASSVGGPWNEQFF
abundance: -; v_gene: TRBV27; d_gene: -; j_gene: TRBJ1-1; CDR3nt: TGTGCCAGCAGTTTAAGGGCCGTTGTGAACACTGAAGCTTTCTTT; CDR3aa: CASSLRAVVNTEAFF
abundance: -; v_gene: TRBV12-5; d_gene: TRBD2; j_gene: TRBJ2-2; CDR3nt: TGTGCTAGTGGTTTTTTGGGCGGGGGGACCGGGGGCACCGGGGAGCTGTTTTTT; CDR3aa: CASGFLGGGTGGTGELFF
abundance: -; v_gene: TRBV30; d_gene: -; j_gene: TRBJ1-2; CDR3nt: TGTGCCTTGAATGGCTACACCTTC; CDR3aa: CALNGYTF